The subject of this entry is one T cell receptor beta chain. Its antigen is unknown. It was cDNA, reverse transcribed from extracted RNA, that served as the sequencing template. Sequenced by immunoSEQ multiplex PCR; TCRdb stores in-frame clones only, minus some. Of 60,000 to 85,000 clones listed, about 71% were seen once; the top ten hold roughly a quarter. This CDR3 spans 14 amino acids. Germline assignment: CDR1 SGHTA and CDR2 FQGTGA. The ends lost 2 bases at V and 5 bases at J; junction bases unmatched: 0. This specimen belongs to a study of CD8+ T cells in alopecia areata. Study information: Treated patients were dosed with oral tofacitinib, taking 5 to 10 mg twice daily.

Study-wide results and limits: Under tofacitinib, numerous expanded lesional clonotypes remained detectable in scalp and blood. Given one nonresponder, whether baseline CD8+ expansion relates to response remains uncertain. Among the 100 top clones, expanded CD8+ clones, like scalp clonality, were significantly decreased by tofacitinib.

Treatment meaning: oral pan-JAK inhibitor, 5-10 mg twice daily. This receptor was obtained from a human donor with alopecia areata. The chain is built from TRBV7-3 and TRBJ2-7; TRBD2 matches 13 bases. Sequenced material: CD8+ T cells sorted from blood, taken at week 24, from a patient treated with tofacitinib. The CDR3 here is CASSLGTSGDEQYF. CDR3 coding DNA: TGTGCCAGCAGCTTAGGGACTAGCGGGGACGAGCAGTACTTC.